This entry is about one TCR beta chain. The antigen remains unidentified. The CDR3 spans 15 residues. Germline CDR1 reads SGHRS; CDR2 reads YFSETQ. V was shortened by 0 bases and J by 5 bases, with 14 bases between the two germline ends. It was with 60 Vbeta and 13 Jbeta primers that the PCR ran. Generated by immunoSEQ multiplex PCR, the TCRdb table keeps only in-frame clones and is missing some. The data hold 75,000 to 100,000 clones, with around 72% observed a single time. The data belong to a study of cytomegalovirus exposure and HLA in healthy donors. Study conclusions and caveats: Among TCR sequences, most were rare, though some public TCRs appeared in many donors.

The receptor was derived from a man between 35 and 55 years old in good health and CMV-seronegative. Sample: PBMCs. The chain has TRBV5-1 and TRBJ2-5; D is possibly TRBD2 (6 bases). CDR3 bases: TGCGCCAGCAGCTTGGACTGGGGAGGATCGGAGACCCAGTACTTC. Translation gives CASSLDWGGSETQYF.